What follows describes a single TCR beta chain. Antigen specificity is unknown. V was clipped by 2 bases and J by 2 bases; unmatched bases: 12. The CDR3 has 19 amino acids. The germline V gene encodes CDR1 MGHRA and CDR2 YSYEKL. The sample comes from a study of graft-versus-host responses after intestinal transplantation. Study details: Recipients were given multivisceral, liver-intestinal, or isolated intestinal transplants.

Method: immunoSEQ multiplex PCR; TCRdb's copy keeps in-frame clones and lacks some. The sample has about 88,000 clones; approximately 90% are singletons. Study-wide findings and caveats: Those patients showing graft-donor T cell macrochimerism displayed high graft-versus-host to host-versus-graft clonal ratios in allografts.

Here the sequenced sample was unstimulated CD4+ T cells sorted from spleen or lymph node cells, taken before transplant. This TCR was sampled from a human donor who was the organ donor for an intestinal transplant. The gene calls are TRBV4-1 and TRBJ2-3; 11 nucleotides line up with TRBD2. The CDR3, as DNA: TGCGCCAGCAGCCAACAACTAGCGGGAGTACACATAAACACAGATACGCAGTATTTT. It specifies CASSQQLAGVHINTDTQYF.